The 12 T cell receptor beta chains listed next were all sequenced from one sample in a study of shared clonotypes between healthy human individuals. Method: immunoSEQ multiplex PCR; TCRdb's copy keeps in-frame clones and lacks some. Of around 1 million clones in the sample, 76% were seen once. The specimen sequenced was memory CD4+ T cells sorted from blood. Subset reported: CD45RA-negative fraction. These receptors were obtained from a man between 18 and 29 years old in good health.

This clone was detected only a few times. This rearrangement joins TRBV27 to TRBJ1-1; 7 bases map to TRBD1. The CDR3 length is 14 residues. Unmatched junction bases numbered 6, after V lost 4 bases and J lost 4 bases. The germline gives CDR1 MNHEY, CDR2 SMNVEV (reference sequence). The CDR3 coding sequence is TGTGCCAGCAGTTCGGAGACAGGGTCCACTGAAGCTTTCTTT. Protein sequence: CASSSETGSTEAFF.

Here the CDR3 DNA reads TGTGCCAGCAGGTCGCCTTACGAGCAGTACTTC. This gives the protein CASRSPYEQYF. J is TRBJ2-7 and V is TRBV6-6; no definite D call. V gave up 6 bases and J gave up 4 bases, with 7 bases separating them. The CDR3 spans 11 residues. Per the germline V gene, CDR1 is MNHNY and CDR2 is SVGAGI (reference sequence).

V and J are TRBV28 and TRBJ1-2; 10 bases align to TRBD1. The V and J ends lost 5 bases and 10 bases, in that order; junction bases with no gene match: 7. This CDR3 has 13 residues. Germline CDR1 MDHEN, CDR2 SYDVKM. The chain's CDR3 is CASSLRDRGPYTF. CDR3 DNA: TGTGCCAGCAGTCTTCGGGACAGGGGTCCCTACACCTTC.

The CDR3 here is CASSDTTGPLFYEQYF. For the CDR3, the DNA is TGTGCCAGTAGTGATACGACAGGACCCCTCTTTTACGAGCAGTACTTC. The V gene is TRBV19, the J gene TRBJ2-7; possible D gene TRBD1, 6 bases. The CDR3 extends over 16 amino acids. CDR1 is LNHDA, CDR2 SQIVND, per germline (reference sequence). V was trimmed by 5 bases and J by 4 bases, leaving 21 bases between them. The variable domain in full, completed from reference TRBV19 and TRBJ2-7, reads DGGITQSPKYLFRKEGQNVTLSCEQNLNHDAMYWYRQDPGQGLRLIYYSQIVNDFQKGDIAEGYSVSREKKESFPLTVTSAQKNPTAFYLCASSDTTGPLFYEQYFGPGTRLTVT.

The chain recombines TRBV6-5 with TRBJ2-3; 7 bases align to TRBD1. The CDR3 runs to 15 residues. Germline-derived CDR1 and CDR2 are MNHEY and SVGAGI. Trimming at V came to 6 bases and at J to 2 bases, leaving 8 bases not matched to a gene. The DNA for the CDR3 is TGTGCCAGCAGCCTCCGGGACAGCCCCACAGATACGCAGTATTTT. Translated: CASSLRDSPTDTQYF.

This clone turned up a few times. The rearrangement links TRBV6-5 to TRBJ1-6; 7 bases agree with TRBD1. V shed 6 bases, J shed 6 bases, and the junction held 5 bases outside the gene matches. Germline CDR1 and CDR2: MNHEY and SVGAGI. The CDR3 contains 14 residues. The CDR3 DNA follows: TGTGCCAGCAGGGAGACAGGGAGTAATTCACCCCTCCACTTT. This sequence encodes CASRETGSNSPLHF.

The chain links TRBV4-1 to TRBJ2-3, with TRBD2 as a possible D gene (6 bases). The V gene lost 0 bases and the J gene lost 6 bases, with 13 bases spanning the gap. The CDR3 consists of 15 residues. Germline V gene lookup returns CDR1 MGHRA and CDR2 YSYEKL. CDR3 residues: CASSQDLAQPDTQYF. Written as DNA, the CDR3 is TGCGCCAGCAGCCAAGATCTAGCGCAGCCGGATACGCAGTATTTT.

In its sample, this clone was seen a few times. This chain uses TRBV7-9 with TRBJ2-1; the match to TRBD2 covers 9 bases. The germline V gene encodes CDR1 SEHNR and CDR2 FQNEAQ (reference sequence). The CDR3 consists of 16 residues. V lost 6 bases to trimming and J lost 3 bases; unmatched junction nucleotides: 9. The CDR3 bases are TGTGCCAGCAGTCGCGCTGGCGGGGGGGTCTACAATGAGCAGTTCTTC. It translates to CASSRAGGGVYNEQFF.

Worth noting for this clone: Other DNA sequences in this specimen translate into the identical CDR3. This chain connects TRBV5-1 to TRBJ2-7; TRBD1 might be the D (5 bases). Germline CDR1 reads SGHRS; CDR2 reads YFSETQ. The CDR3 spans 13 residues. V was clipped by 4 bases and J by 4 bases, with 12 bases between them. CDR3 in DNA: TGCGCCAGCAGCCTTCTTCAGGGTTACGAGCAGTACTTC. Protein product: CASSLLQGYEQYF.

This rearrangement joins TRBV5-1 to TRBJ2-2, with 10 bases that match TRBD1. This CDR3 has 16 amino acids. The trim removed 4 bases at V and 5 bases at J, leaving 8 bases unmatched. Germline CDR1 SGHRS, CDR2 YFSETQ. CDR3 DNA sequence: TGCGCCAGCAGCCCCCGGACAGGGGGTTTGACCGGGGAGCTGTTTTTT. It specifies CASSPRTGGLTGELFF. Combining the CDR3 with reference TRBV5-1 and TRBJ2-2 gives the whole variable domain KAGVTQTPRYLIKTRGQQVTLSCSPISGHRSVSWYQQTPGQGLQFLFEYFSETQRNKGNFPGRFSGRQFSNSRSEMNVSTLELGDSALYLCASSPRTGGLTGELFFGEGSRLTVL.

The CDR3 loop is CASSLKTGGLNTEAFF. The CDR3 region has the DNA TGTGCCAGCAGTCTCAAGACAGGGGGATTAAACACTGAAGCTTTCTTT. The chain links TRBV28 to TRBJ1-1; 9 bases match TRBD1. CDR3 length: 16 amino acids. V trimming: 5 bases; J trimming: 2 bases; junction bases outside the gene matches: 9. CDR1 and CDR2 (germline): MDHEN, SYDVKM. The full variable domain, completed using reference TRBV28 and TRBJ1-1, is DVKVTQSSRYLVKRTGEKVFLECVQDMDHENMFWYRQDPGLGLRLIYFSYDVKMKEKGDIPEGYSVSREKKERFSLILESASTNQTSMYLCASSLKTGGLNTEAFFGQGTRLTVV.

This clone was seen just once. The DNA for the CDR3 is TGTGCCAGCAGGGGGGGTCAGCGGGAGACCCAGTACTTC. It codes for CASRGGQRETQYF. The chain uses TRBV2 and TRBJ2-5; maybe TRBD2 (6 bases). Germline loops: CDR1 SNHLY, CDR2 FYNNEI. V was cut by 6 bases and J by 5 bases, with 13 bases left in between. The CDR3 consists of 13 residues. Together with reference TRBV2 and TRBJ2-5, the CDR3 gives the full variable domain: EPEVTQTPSHQVTQMGQEVILRCVPISNHLYFYWYRQILGQKVEFLVSFYNNEISEKSEIFDDQFSVERPDGSNFTLKIRSTKLEDSAMYFCASRGGQRETQYFGPGTRLLVL.